This TCR beta chain originates from a study of T cells expressing NK-cell markers. Whole-study context: Investigators obtained TCR beta repertoires from sorted CD3+CD56+NKG2C+, CD3+CD56+NKG2C- and CD3+CD56-NKG2C+ T cells. The study sequenced eight donors, seven HCMV-seropositive and one seronegative.

Germline V lookup: CDR1 SGHNT, CDR2 YYREEE (reference sequence). This CDR3 has 15 amino acids. No DNA is given; TCRdb re-called the 5' RACE reads and lists each CDR3 protein once. This sample lists some 150,000 distinct CDR3 sequences; its ten largest clones have around a third. The study, taken as a whole, reports: CD8+ T cells in a handful of donors included dominant NKG2C+ clonotypes at roughly 1.0-7.0%.

Regarding this clonotype: Its target is unknown.

V usage is TRBV5-4 and J usage is TRBJ2-7; TCRdb gives TRBD2 as the D gene, but with no DNA this cannot be confirmed. Sequencing was performed on blood T cells: a sorted CD56 or NKG2C T cell subset, CD4+ or CD8+ T cells, or bulk PBMC T cells (not recorded which). The source of this sequence is a woman aged 45-60 years in good health. The CDR3 region is CASSPGVGSAPEQYF.